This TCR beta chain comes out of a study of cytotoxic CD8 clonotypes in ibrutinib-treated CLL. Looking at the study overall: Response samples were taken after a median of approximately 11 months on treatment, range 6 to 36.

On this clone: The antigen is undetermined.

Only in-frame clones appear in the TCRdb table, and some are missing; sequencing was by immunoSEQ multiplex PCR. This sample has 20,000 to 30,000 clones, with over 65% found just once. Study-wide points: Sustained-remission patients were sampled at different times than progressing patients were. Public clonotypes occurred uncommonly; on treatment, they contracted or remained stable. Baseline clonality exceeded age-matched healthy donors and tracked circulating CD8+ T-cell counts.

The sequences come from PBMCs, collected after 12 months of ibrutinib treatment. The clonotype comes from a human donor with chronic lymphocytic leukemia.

CDR3 sequence (DNA): TGTGCCAGCAGCTCCGGGACTAGCGGGGGGTTCTACGAGCAGTACTTC. Translating it yields CASSSGTSGGFYEQYF. J is TRBJ2-7 and V is TRBV7-6, with 15 bases aligning to TRBD2. Germline CDR1 reads SGHVS; CDR2 reads FNYEAQ. The trim removed 4 bases at V and 3 bases at J, leaving 4 bases unmatched. The CDR3 sequence is 16 residues long.